This T cell receptor (beta chain) was profiled in a study of a mutant IDH1 vaccine in newly diagnosed glioma. Time point denoted: week 5, during vaccination. Doses consisted of 300 ug of mutant IDH1 20-mer peptide each, paired with topical imiquimod. Here immunoSEQ multiplex PCR was the method, and the copy in TCRdb shows in-frame clones only, minus some. The profile shows about 40,000 clones, 90% to 95% of them singletons. Study results and caveats: Pseudoprogression appears to have had no connection to changes in top peripheral T cell clonotypes.

After removal of 1 base from V and 0 bases from J, the junction contained 5 bases not matched to a gene. CDR1 and CDR2 (germline): MDHEN, SYDVKM. This CDR3 contains 16 residues. On this clone itself: What it recognizes is unknown.

Source: PBMCs, taken from a glioma patient whose treatment included an IDH1 peptide vaccine. The source is a man over 45 with glioma. V and J are TRBV28 and TRBJ2-5; 7 nucleotides line up with TRBD2. The CDR3 DNA follows: TGTGCCAGCAGTTTATTGGGGCGGGGGTACCAAGAGACCCAGTACTTC. Translated: CASSLLGRGYQETQYF. Combining the CDR3 with reference TRBV28 and TRBJ2-5 gives the whole variable domain DVKVTQSSRYLVKRTGEKVFLECVQDMDHENMFWYRQDPGLGLRLIYFSYDVKMKEKGDIPEGYSVSREKKERFSLILESASTNQTSMYLCASSLLGRGYQETQYFGPGTRLLVL.